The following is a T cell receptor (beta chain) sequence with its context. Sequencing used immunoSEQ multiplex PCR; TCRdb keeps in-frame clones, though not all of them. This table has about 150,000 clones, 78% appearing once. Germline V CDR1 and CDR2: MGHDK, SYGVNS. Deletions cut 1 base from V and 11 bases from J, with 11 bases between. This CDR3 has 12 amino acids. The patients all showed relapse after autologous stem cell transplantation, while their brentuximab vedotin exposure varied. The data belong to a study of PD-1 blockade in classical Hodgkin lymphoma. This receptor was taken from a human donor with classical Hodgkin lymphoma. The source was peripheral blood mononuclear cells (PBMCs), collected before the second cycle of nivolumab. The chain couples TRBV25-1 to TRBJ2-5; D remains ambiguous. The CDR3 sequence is CASSESGSSQYF. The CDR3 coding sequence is TGTGCCAGCAGTGAATCGGGTAGTAGTCAGTACTTC. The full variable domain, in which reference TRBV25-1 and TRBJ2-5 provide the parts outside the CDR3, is EADIYQTPRYLVIGTGKKITLECSQTMGHDKMYWYQQDPGMELHLIHYSYGVNSTEKGDLSSESTVSRIRTEHFPLTLESARPSHTSQYLCASSESGSSQYFGPGTRLLVL.